The rows below give T cell receptor beta chains drawn from one sample of a study of CD8 T cells in Susac syndrome. Each CDR3 protein gets one entry after TCRdb re-called the immunoSEQ multiplex PCR reads with MiXCR. The table lists 95,000 to 150,000 distinct CDR3 sequences, approximately 96% of them singletons. The sample was CD4+ T cells from PBMCs. The receptors here all came from a human donor in good health. Each CDR3 is given with its conserved first and last residue. D genes are given only for firm matches. Only some rows state a clone size, as once, few, many or a class for expanded clones.

TRBJ1-4,17,NA,NA,TRBV12-3/TRBV12-4,TGTGCCAGCAGTTCCCGGTTTGGGGGAGCAACTAATGAAAAACTGTTTTTT,CASSSRFGGATNEKLFF
TRBJ2-1,16,once,TRBD2,TRBV13,TGTGCCAGCAGACCCGGACTAGCGGGTCCCTACAATGAGCAGTTCTTC,CASRPGLAGPYNEQFF
TRBJ2-1,14,NA,NA,TRBV20-1,TGCAGTGCTAGAGTTCCTAACGGAAACAATGAGCAGTTCTTC,CSARVPNGNNEQFF
TRBJ2-7,13,once,TRBD1,TRBV20-1,TGCAGTGCTAGCAGGGGGTTGGCAGGCGAGCAGTACTTC,CSASRGLAGEQYF
TRBJ2-7,16,NA,NA,TRBV3-1,TGTGCCAGCAGCCCCCCCCGCGGCAGGGAGTCCTACGAGCAGTACTTC,CASSPPRGRESYEQYF
TRBJ2-1,13,NA,TRBD2,TRBV7-9,TGTGCCAGCAGCCCCTACGGGGGGAATGAGCAGTTCTTC,CASSPYGGNEQFF
TRBJ1-5,14,NA,TRBD1,TRBV2,TGTGCCAGCAGCCGCGGGACAGCGCGCTTGGCCCAGCATTTT,CASSRGTARLAQHF
TRBJ2-1,12,NA,NA,TRBV29-1,TGCAGCGTTCCCCGTCCGAGGGAGGAGCAGTTCTTC,CSVPRPREEQFF
TRBJ1-3,15,NA,NA,TRBV6-5,TGTGCCAGCAGTTACACAGGGAAAGATGGAAACACCATATATTTT,CASSYTGKDGNTIYF
TRBJ2-1,15,NA,TRBD2,TRBV20-1,TGCAGTGCGATAATAGGACTAGCGCGTTACAATGAGCAGTTCTTC,CSAIIGLARYNEQFF
TRBJ2-7,13,NA,TRBD2,TRBV28,TGTGCCACCGGACTAGCGGGACCCTACGAGCAGTACTTC,CATGLAGPYEQYF
TRBJ2-5,16,NA,TRBD2,TRBV7-2,TGTGCCAGCAGCCCCTTTGAGGGGAGGGCCTTGGAGACCCAGTACTTC,CASSPFEGRALETQYF
TRBJ2-3,13,NA,NA,TRBV29-1,TGCAGCGTTGAAGCGGGAGCGACAGATACGCAGTATTTT,CSVEAGATDTQYF
TRBJ1-5,15,NA,TRBD1,TRBV7-2,TGTGCCAGCAGCCAAGCGACAGGGGGTAGTCAGCCCCAGCATTTT,CASSQATGGSQPQHF
TRBJ1-1,17,NA,TRBD1,TRBV12-3/TRBV12-4,TGTGCCAGCAGTTCGTTGACAGGGCCTATTGAGGGCACTGAAGCTTTCTTT,CASSSLTGPIEGTEAFF
TRBJ2-7,14,NA,NA,TRBV7-2,TGTGCCAGCAGCCCCGTGAAGGCCCCCTACGAGCAGTACTTC,CASSPVKAPYEQYF
TRBJ1-1,16,NA,NA,TRBV2,TGTGCCAGCATTTACAGGGTTATAATCTCCGGCACTGAAGCTTTCTTT,CASIYRVIISGTEAFF
TRBJ2-7,13,once,NA,TRBV20-1,TGCAGTGCTAATCGGAGCCCCTCCTACGAGCAGTACTTC,CSANRSPSYEQYF
TRBJ2-7,13,NA,TRBD2,TRBV10-3,TGTGCCATCAGCGGACTAGCGGCGGACGAGCAGTACTTC,CAISGLAADEQYF
TRBJ1-5,15,NA,TRBD1,TRBV4-1,TGCGCCAGCAGCCCATTTCGGGACAGTAACCAGCCCCAGCATTTT,CASSPFRDSNQPQHF
TRBJ2-7,14,NA,NA,TRBV2,TGTGCCAGCACCCCTGAAAGGGGAGGCTACGAGCAGTACTTC,CASTPERGGYEQYF
TRBJ1-2,14,NA,NA,TRBV24-1,TGTGCCCCACGAGGGGCGCAAGGGTTCTATGGCTACACCTTC,CAPRGAQGFYGYTF
TRBJ2-2,14,NA,TRBD2,TRBV5-1,TGCGCCAGCAGCTCGGGACTAGTTGCCGGGGAGCTGTTTTTT,CASSSGLVAGELFF
TRBJ1-1,12,NA,NA,TRBV29-1,TGCACCACGACAGAGCCTAACACTGAAGCTTTCTTT,CTTTEPNTEAFF
TRBJ2-4,16,NA,TRBD2,TRBV3-1,TGTGCCAGCAGGGGGAGGGCGGGAGGAAGAGGAAACATTCAGTACTTC,CASRGRAGGRGNIQYF
TRBJ1-1,13,NA,NA,TRBV29-1,TGCAGCGTTAGACTCGACCCGAGCACTGAAGCTTTCTTT,CSVRLDPSTEAFF
TRBJ2-7,11,NA,NA,TRBV6-2/TRBV6-3,TGTGCCAGCAGAGAGCTTTACGAGCAGTACTTC,CASRELYEQYF
TRBJ1-4,15,once,NA,TRBV5-1,TGCGCCAGCAGCTCGAACACGGGACCTAATGAAAAACTGTTTTTT,CASSSNTGPNEKLFF
TRBJ1-5,18,NA,TRBD1,TRBV15,TGTGCCACCAGCAGAGATCCGCGCCGGCAGGGGGCATCTCAGCCCCAGCATTTT,CATSRDPRRQGASQPQHF
TRBJ2-3,14,NA,TRBD2,TRBV15,TGTGCCACCAGCGCTAGCGGGAGTGGGGGGGCATTGTATTTT,CATSASGSGGALYF
TRBJ2-1,17,NA,NA,TRBV7-8,TGTGCCAGCAGCTTAGCAGGGACGCAGAGCTCCTACAATGAGCAGTTCTTC,CASSLAGTQSSYNEQFF
TRBJ2-7,13,NA,NA,TRBV18,TGTGCCAGCTCACCGAACTCCCACCTCGAGCAGTACTTC,CASSPNSHLEQYF
TRBJ2-2,15,once,NA,TRBV19,TGTGCCAGTAAGTTGGACTGGGTCGGCACCGGGGAGCTGTTTTTT,CASKLDWVGTGELFF
TRBJ1-1,13,NA,NA,TRBV19,TGTGCCAGTAGTGATCGAGGGAACACTGAAGCTTTCTTT,CASSDRGNTEAFF
TRBJ2-1,15,NA,NA,TRBV5-1,TGCGCCAGCAGCTTGTGGCAGGGTCCGGGCAATGAGCAGTTCTTC,CASSLWQGPGNEQFF
TRBJ2-7,13,NA,NA,TRBV27,TGTGCCAGCAGGGAAGGAACATTAGGCGAGCAGTACTTC,CASREGTLGEQYF
TRBJ2-1,15,NA,TRBD2,TRBV11-2,TGTGCCAGCAGCTTACGGCGGGAGGGCGACAATGAGCAGTTCTTC,CASSLRREGDNEQFF
TRBJ1-5,15,NA,NA,TRBV19,TGTGCCAGTACCCTCTTGGACAGAGATAATCAGCCCCAGCATTTT,CASTLLDRDNQPQHF
TRBJ2-1,17,NA,NA,TRBV4-3,TGCGCCAGCAGCCTCCGAATTAGTGGGAGTGAGAACAATGAGCAGTTCTTC,CASSLRISGSENNEQFF
TRBJ1-1,15,NA,TRBD1,TRBV7-2,TGTGCCAGCAGGTATTTGACAGGGTTGAACACTGAAGCTTTCTTT,CASRYLTGLNTEAFF
TRBJ2-3,18,NA,TRBD2,TRBV7-9,TGTGCCAGCAGCCAAAGGGGCCCCCTAGCGGGAGGCGTAGATACGCAGTATTTT,CASSQRGPLAGGVDTQYF
TRBJ2-7,15,NA,TRBD1,TRBV20-1,TGCAGTGCAACGCTTATGGACAGGGCACGGTACGAGCAGTACTTC,CSATLMDRARYEQYF
TRBJ2-1,15,once,NA,TRBV29-1,TGCAGCGGCGCCCTAGCGCTTATAACCTACAATGAGCAGTTCTTC,CSGALALITYNEQFF
TRBJ2-7,15,NA,NA,TRBV5-4,TGTGCCAGCAGCTTGGGAGGGAGTACGTCCTACGAGCAGTACTTC,CASSLGGSTSYEQYF
TRBJ2-5,16,NA,TRBD2,TRBV5-4,TGTGCCAGCAGCTTACGAGGCGGGAGAGGGCAAGAGACCCAGTACTTC,CASSLRGGRGQETQYF
TRBJ2-3,14,NA,NA,TRBV2,TGTGCCAGCAGGCCGGGACTGGAGGCAGATACGCAGTATTTT,CASRPGLEADTQYF
TRBJ1-4,18,NA,NA,TRBV11-2,TGTGCCAGCAGCTTAGTCCCCACAGGCCCCACAACTAATGAAAAACTGTTTTTT,CASSLVPTGPTTNEKLFF
TRBJ2-1,16,NA,NA,TRBV20-1,TGCAGTGCCCTGCCTTTTTCGGGGAGCTCCTACAATGAGCAGTTCTTC,CSALPFSGSSYNEQFF
TRBJ2-5,12,NA,TRBD1,TRBV6-5,TGTGCCAGCAGTTCGACAGGGGAGACCCAGTACTTC,CASSSTGETQYF